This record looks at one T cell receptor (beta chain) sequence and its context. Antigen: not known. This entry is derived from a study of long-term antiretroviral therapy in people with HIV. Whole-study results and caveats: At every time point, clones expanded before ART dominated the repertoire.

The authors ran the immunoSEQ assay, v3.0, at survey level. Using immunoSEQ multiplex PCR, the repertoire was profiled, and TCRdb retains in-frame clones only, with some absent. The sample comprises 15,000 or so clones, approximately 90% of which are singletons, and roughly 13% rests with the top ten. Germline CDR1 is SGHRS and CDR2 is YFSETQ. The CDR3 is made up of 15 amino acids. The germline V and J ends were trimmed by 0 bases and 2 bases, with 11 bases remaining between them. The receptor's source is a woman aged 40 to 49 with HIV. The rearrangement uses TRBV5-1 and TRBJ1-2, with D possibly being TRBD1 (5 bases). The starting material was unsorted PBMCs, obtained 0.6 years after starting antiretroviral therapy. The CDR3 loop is CASSLGDGGNYGYTF. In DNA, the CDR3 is TGCGCCAGCAGCTTGGGGGACGGCGGGAACTATGGCTACACCTTC.